Each of the 15 T cell receptor beta chains below was sequenced from the same sample in a study of blood T cell repertoires in COVID-19 (TCRdb year 2020). The protocol used for the library was the immunoSEQ multiplex PCR assay. TCRdb holds this immuneACCESS table with in-frame rearrangements only. Some clones are missing; in checked studies, unresolved V genes explain under half, and the rest has no known cause. The sample profile shows some 420,000 clones; more than 80% of them were found once. The top ten clones comprise 0.95% to 1.2% of the sample. Specimen: PBMCs or T cells enriched from blood (not recorded which). The receptors originated from a man aged 25-40 years who had recovered from COVID-19.

The gene calls are TRBV11-2 and TRBJ2-2; the match to TRBD1 covers 7 bases. Per the germline V gene, CDR1 is SGHAT and CDR2 is FQNNGV. V dropped 4 bases and J dropped 4; count of bases not matched to a gene: 9. The CDR3 is 16 amino acids. The CDR3 DNA follows: TGTGCCAGCAGCTCCTTAGGGGCAGGGGGCACCGGGGAGCTGTTTTTT. Residues: CASSSLGAGGTGELFF.

This chain joins TRBV6-5 and TRBJ2-5; D is possibly TRBD2 (5 bases). Germline V gene data show CDR1 as MNHEY and CDR2 as SVGAGI. The CDR3 loop spans 13 amino acids. The V end was cut by 2 bases, the J end by 1 base, with 5 bases between. The CDR3: CASSYRGQETQYF. The CDR3 bases are TGTGCCAGCAGTTACCGGGGCCAAGAGACCCAGTACTTC.

This clone showed up just once. The rearrangement links TRBV19 to TRBJ1-3; D unclear. V was pared by 6 bases and J by 0 bases, with 12 bases between. CDR3 length: 15 amino acids. Looked up from germline, CDR1 is LNHDA and CDR2 is SQIVND (reference sequence). CDR3 coding DNA: TGTGCCAGTAGCCTCGGGAAAGTCTCTGGAAACACCATATATTTT. Its protein product is CASSLGKVSGNTIYF.

This rearrangement joins TRBV3-1 (or the pseudogene TRBV3-2) to TRBJ2-1, with D unclear. Germline values: CDR1 LGHDT, CDR2 YNNKEL (reference sequence). Trimming took 2 bases from V and 9 from J, leaving 8 bases between them. The CDR3 has 12 amino acids. The CDR3 is CASSQSSVEQFF. DNA for the CDR3: TGTGCCAGCAGCCAAAGCTCCGTTGAGCAGTTCTTC.

V gene TRBV2 combines with J gene TRBJ1-3, with 8 bases identical to TRBD1. V was pared by 6 bases and J by 4 bases, with 8 bases of the junction left unmatched. Germline V gene sequence: CDR1 SNHLY, CDR2 FYNNEI. The CDR3 has 15 residues. The CDR3 sequence is CASSKGQAAGNTIYF. Written as DNA, the CDR3 is TGTGCCAGCAGCAAGGGACAGGCGGCGGGAAACACCATATATTTT.

V is TRBV19 and J is TRBJ2-7, with D maybe TRBD1 (5 bases). Germline CDR1 is LNHDA and CDR2 is SQIVND (reference sequence). The CDR3 length is 13 residues. V was clipped by 0 bases and J by 4 bases, with 7 bases between them. CDR3 protein: CASSIDSGYEQYF. The DNA of the CDR3 is TGTGCCAGTAGTATAGATTCAGGGTACGAGCAGTACTTC.

CDR3 nucleotide sequence: TGCAGTGCTAGTCGGCGGGAGACAGATACGCAGTATTTT. It is translated as CSASRRETDTQYF. V gene TRBV20-1 combines with J gene TRBJ2-3, with 7 bases matching TRBD2. Trimming took 3 bases from V and 3 from J; bases not matched to a gene: 3. Per the germline V gene, CDR1 is DFQATT and CDR2 is SNEGSKA (reference sequence). CDR3 length: 13 residues.

The chain employs TRBV19 and TRBJ2-2, with 14 bases fitting TRBD2. CDR1 is LNHDA, CDR2 SQIVND, per germline (reference sequence). V lost 7 bases and J lost 4; bases outside the gene matches: 5. The CDR3 totals 16 residues. The CDR3 nucleotides read TGTGCCAGTATCTCGACTAGCGGGAGGGTCACCGGGGAGCTGTTTTTT. It is translated as CASISTSGRVTGELFF. The complete variable domain, with remaining parts taken from reference TRBV19 and TRBJ2-2, reads DGGITQSPKYLFRKEGQNVTLSCEQNLNHDAMYWYRQDPGQGLRLIYYSQIVNDFQKGDIAEGYSVSREKKESFPLTVTSAQKNPTAFYLCASISTSGRVTGELFFGEGSRLTVL.

V and J are TRBV6-5 and TRBJ2-4; TRBD1 aligns across 9 bases. Germline V CDR1 and CDR2: MNHEY, SVGAGI. This CDR3 region has 15 residues. The trim removed 8 bases at V and 2 bases at J, leaving 7 bases unmatched. CDR3 loop: CASGEQGASKNIQYF. The CDR3 DNA is TGTGCCAGCGGCGAACAGGGGGCCTCCAAAAACATTCAGTACTTC.

The chain carries TRBV4-1 and TRBJ1-5, with 9 bases fitting TRBD1. Trimming cost V 0 bases and J 7 bases; bases outside gene matches: 10. CDR1 is MGHRA, CDR2 YSYEKL, per germline. CDR3 length: 17 amino acids. The CDR3 region is CASSQDVGQGSRQPQHF. DNA for the CDR3: TGCGCCAGCAGCCAAGATGTGGGACAGGGATCCAGACAGCCCCAGCATTTT.

This clone was counted a single time. The chain is built from TRBV4-1 and TRBJ1-2; TRBD1 agrees at 8 bases. With 7 bases clipped from V and 5 bases from J, the junction kept 12 bases outside the gene matches. The CDR3 runs to 15 residues. Looked up from germline, CDR1 is MGHRA and CDR2 is YSYEKL. Here the CDR3 reads CASNINDRGPYGYTF. CDR3 in DNA: TGCGCCAGCAACATTAACGACAGGGGCCCTTATGGCTACACCTTC.

The gene calls are TRBV28 and TRBJ2-5; 7 bases align to TRBD2. Germline CDR1 reads MDHEN; CDR2 reads SYDVKM. The J segment lost 5 bases and the V segment lost 7 bases, leaving 10 bases of the junction unmatched. There are 14 residues in the CDR3. CDR3 residues: CASTWGRAIETQYF. The CDR3 DNA follows: TGTGCCAGCACCTGGGGGAGGGCCATCGAGACCCAGTACTTC.

The J gene is TRBJ1-1, the V gene TRBV19, with D unclear. In germline, CDR1 is LNHDA, CDR2 SQIVND (reference sequence). This CDR3 is 14 amino acids long. Trimming shortened V by 6 bases and J by 1 base, and 12 bases separated the two germline ends. CDR3 sequence: CASRQTVENTEAFF. The CDR3 DNA is TGTGCCAGTAGGCAGACTGTCGAGAACACTGAAGCTTTCTTT.

The chain employs TRBV19 and TRBJ1-5, with a weak D call TRBD1 (5 bases). Germline values: CDR1 LNHDA, CDR2 SQIVND (reference sequence). This CDR3 comprises 14 residues. Trimming shortened V by 1 base and J by 3 bases, and 7 bases separated the two germline ends. CDR3 protein: CASSIARDNQPQHF. The CDR3 region has the DNA TGTGCCAGTAGTATAGCCAGGGACAATCAGCCCCAGCATTTT.

The chain is built from TRBV19 and TRBJ2-1, with 7 positions matching TRBD2. CDR1 and CDR2 (germline): LNHDA, SQIVND (reference sequence). Losses at the gene ends were 0 bases for V and 4 bases for J; bases not matched to a gene: 9. This CDR3 is 17 amino acids long. CDR3: CASSIDSSGGAYNEQFF. DNA for the CDR3: TGTGCCAGTAGTATAGATTCTAGCGGAGGGGCATACAATGAGCAGTTCTTC.